These 15 T cell receptor beta chains were all obtained from the same sample, sequenced in a study of T cell changes during pregnancy in multiple sclerosis. Clones were sequenced by immunoSEQ multiplex PCR, and TCRdb holds only the in-frame ones, with some missing. The sample consists of fewer than 25,000 clones, approximately 86% of them appearing once. Here the sequenced sample was CD4+ T cells from peripheral blood mononuclear cells, taken in the second trimester of pregnancy. The origin of the receptors is a female donor in good health, enrolled as a control in a pregnancy study.

This sequence joins TRBV4-3 and TRBJ2-1; 9 nucleotides line up with TRBD1. This CDR3 spans 19 amino acids. CDR1 and CDR2 (germline): LGHNA, YSLEER. Trimming cost V 1 base and J 0 bases; bases outside gene matches: 10. This CDR3 is CASSQGDRVYGSSYNEQFF. DNA for the CDR3: TGCGCCAGCAGCCAAGGGGACAGGGTATACGGGAGCTCCTACAATGAGCAGTTCTTC.

The chain combines TRBV9 with TRBJ1-2, with 9 bases aligning to TRBD1. The CDR3 consists of 13 residues. Per the germline V gene, CDR1 is SGDLS and CDR2 is YYNGEE. Trimming removed 4 bases from V and 3 bases from J; junction bases left unmatched: 1. In DNA form, the CDR3 reads TGTGCCAGCAGCTGGACAGGGGACTATGGCTACACCTTC. It is translated as CASSWTGDYGYTF.

The chain links TRBV7-8 to TRBJ2-2, with 11 bases fitting TRBD1. Germline V gene data show CDR1 as SGHVS and CDR2 as FQNEAQ. Trimming took 5 bases from V and 4 from J; bases not matched to a gene: 6. The CDR3 contains 16 residues. The CDR3 is CASSSGQGAGTGELFF. The CDR3 coding sequence is TGTGCCAGCAGCAGCGGACAGGGGGCGGGCACCGGGGAGCTGTTTTTT.

V is TRBV11-1 and J is TRBJ2-7; 7 bases are a match to TRBD2. V gave up 5 bases and J gave up 2 bases; unmatched junction bases: 12. The CDR3 length is 16 residues. The germline CDR1 and CDR2 sequences are SGHAT and FQDESV (reference sequence). CDR3 coding DNA: TGTGCCAGCAGCCGGGGAGGGATACAGGATACCTACGAGCAGTACTTC. Translation gives CASSRGGIQDTYEQYF.

This clone was picked up one time. This chain uses TRBV18 with TRBJ1-1; tentative D call: TRBD1 (5 bases). From germline, CDR1 is KGHSH and CDR2 LQKENI. This CDR3 is built from 15 residues. Trimming removed 1 base from V and 0 bases from J, with 9 bases in between. The CDR3 bases are TGTGCCAGCTCACCACTTGGGGGGATGAACACTGAAGCTTTCTTT. The encoded protein is CASSPLGGMNTEAFF.

The count of this clone is one. CDR3 coding DNA: TGTGCCAGCAGCTTGGGTTCAGCGTACCGAACCTACGAGCAGTACTTC. As protein: CASSLGSAYRTYEQYF. V usage is TRBV5-4 and J usage is TRBJ2-7; no firm D call. V lost 0 bases and J 2 bases, leaving 15 bases between the germline ends. The V gene's germline CDR1 is SGHNT and CDR2 YYREEE (reference sequence). The CDR3 spans 16 residues.

This chain uses TRBV5-1 with TRBJ1-1, with D maybe TRBD1 (5 bases). The CDR3 runs to 16 residues. The germline V and J ends were trimmed by 2 bases and 0 bases, with 14 bases remaining between them. Germline V lookup: CDR1 SGHRS, CDR2 YFSETQ. The CDR3 coding sequence is TGCGCCAGCAGCTTCCGGCAGGGTAGTTTGAACACTGAAGCTTTCTTT. The encoded protein is CASSFRQGSLNTEAFF.

This clone appeared a single time. The chain is built from TRBV21-1 and TRBJ2-3; TRBD1, the D gene given by the table, was not confirmed from the DNA. TRBV21-1 is classified as a pseudogene. The CDR3 sequence is 16 residues long. CDR3: CASSKTPTGDTDTQYF. The CDR3 nucleotides are TGTGCCAGCAGCAAAACTCCGACAGGAGACACAGATACGCAGTATTTT.

The V and J genes are TRBV19 and TRBJ2-3; D not certain. Trimming removed 5 bases at V and 3 bases at J, with 9 bases between. Germline CDR1 and CDR2: LNHDA and SQIVND (reference sequence). The CDR3 length is 13 residues. The CDR3 loop is CASSGQITDTQYF. The CDR3 DNA reads TGTGCCAGTAGTGGGCAGATAACAGATACGCAGTATTTT.

The V call is TRBV7-2, the J call TRBJ2-5; D perhaps matches TRBD1 (6 bases). This CDR3 comprises 15 residues. V was pared by 1 base and J by 5 bases, with 14 bases between. Germline assignment: CDR1 SGHTA and CDR2 FQGNSA. The CDR3 loop reads CASSLDHRVEETQYF. The CDR3 bases are TGTGCCAGCAGCTTAGACCACAGGGTTGAGGAGACCCAGTACTTC.

This chain joins TRBV7-2 and TRBJ2-7; D is possibly TRBD2 (5 bases). Germline loops: CDR1 SGHTA, CDR2 FQGNSA. The V end lost 1 base, the J end lost 3 bases, and 7 bases lay between the germline ends. The CDR3 consists of 13 residues. The CDR3 sequence: CASSLEGGYEQYF. In DNA, the CDR3 is TGTGCCAGCAGCTTAGAAGGAGGCTACGAGCAGTACTTC.

The table lists this clone with a few counts. The genes are TRBV6-4 and TRBJ1-1; possible D gene TRBD1, 6 bases. CDR1 MRHNA and CDR2 SNTAGT come from the germline V gene. Trimming took 0 bases from V and 1 from J, leaving 9 bases between them. CDR3 size: 15 residues. The CDR3 protein is CASSDSRGGNTEAFF. DNA for the CDR3: TGTGCCAGCAGTGACTCGAGGGGGGGGAACACTGAAGCTTTCTTT.

The genes are TRBV7-2 and TRBJ2-7; a possible D gene is TRBD2 (5 bases). The CDR3 covers 16 residues. With 2 bases removed from V and 4 bases from J, the gap between germline ends came to 18 bases. Germline lookup yields CDR1 SGHTA and CDR2 FQGNSA. The CDR3 spells CASSLRWERRQYEQYF. The CDR3 nucleotides read TGTGCCAGCAGCTTACGGTGGGAACGGAGGCAATACGAGCAGTACTTC.

This chain joins TRBV11-2 and TRBJ2-5, with 9 positions matching TRBD2. V gave up 4 bases and J gave up 5 bases; unmatched junction bases: 2. CDR1 is SGHAT, CDR2 FQNNGV, per germline. The CDR3 contains 13 residues. The CDR3 bases are TGTGCCAGCAGCTCCAGCGGGAGGGAGACCCAGTACTTC. Residues: CASSSSGRETQYF.

The gene calls are TRBV29-1 and TRBJ2-3; D might be TRBD2 (6 bases). V was pared by 7 bases and J by 0 bases, with 17 bases between. Germline-derived CDR1 and CDR2 are SQVTM and ANQGSEA. CDR3 size: 15 residues. The CDR3 is CSANLGGRSTDTQYF. The CDR3 bases are TGCAGCGCCAACCTAGGAGGGCGTAGCACAGATACGCAGTATTTT.